This T cell receptor beta chain was sequenced for a study of T cells expressing NK-cell markers. Study details: The study sequenced eight donors, seven HCMV-seropositive and one seronegative. General study points: The CD3+CD56-NKG2C+ fraction was also led by these clonotypes in several donors. Six or seven donors showed dominant NKG2C+ clonotypes comprising roughly 1.0-7.0% of their CD8+ T cells. HCMV specificity was not established for the expanded NKG2C+ T cell clones.

TCRdb derives one entry per CDR3 protein from the 5' RACE reads, leaving out DNA. The sample spans about 150,000 distinct CDR3 sequences; the ten largest clones claim less than 40%. With respect to this clonotype: Its antigen is undetermined.

This CDR3 has 16 amino acids. CDR1 is PRHDT and CDR2 is FYEKMQ in the germline V gene (reference sequence). Sequenced: blood T cells: a sorted CD56 or NKG2C T cell subset, CD4+ or CD8+ T cells, or bulk PBMC T cells (not recorded which). This TCR was recovered from a woman in her fifties or sixties in good health. This rearrangement joins TRBV13 to TRBJ2-3; the D gene TCRdb calls, TRBD2, cannot be checked with no DNA. The CDR3 spells CASSPLALGRTDTQYF.